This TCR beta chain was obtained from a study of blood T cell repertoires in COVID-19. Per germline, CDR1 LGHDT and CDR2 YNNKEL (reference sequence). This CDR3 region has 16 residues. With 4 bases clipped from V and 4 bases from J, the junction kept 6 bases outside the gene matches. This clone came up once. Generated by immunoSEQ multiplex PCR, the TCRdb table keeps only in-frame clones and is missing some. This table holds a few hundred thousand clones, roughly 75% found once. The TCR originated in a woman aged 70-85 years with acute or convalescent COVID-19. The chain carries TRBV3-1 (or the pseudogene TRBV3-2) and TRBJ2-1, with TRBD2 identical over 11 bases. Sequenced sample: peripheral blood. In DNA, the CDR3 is TGTGCCAGCAGCCCCAAACTAGCGGGGGCGTACAATGAGCAGTTCTTC. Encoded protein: CASSPKLAGAYNEQFF.